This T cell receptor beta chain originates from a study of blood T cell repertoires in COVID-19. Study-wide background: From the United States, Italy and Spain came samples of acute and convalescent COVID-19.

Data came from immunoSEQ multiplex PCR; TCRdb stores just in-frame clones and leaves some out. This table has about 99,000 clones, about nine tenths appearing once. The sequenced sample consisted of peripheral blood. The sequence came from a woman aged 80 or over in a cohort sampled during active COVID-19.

CDR3 nucleotides: TGTGCCAGCCCCCCAGGGGTGAGGACACGAGCGGGACGTCGCACAGATACGCAGTATTTT. Amino acids: CASPPGVRTRAGRRTDTQYF. The V call is TRBV28, the J call TRBJ2-3; tentative D call: TRBD2 (7 bases). CDR1 and CDR2 (germline): MDHEN, SYDVKM. The CDR3 extends over 20 amino acids. Trimming took off 8 bases at V and 1 base at J, with 31 bases between the two ends.